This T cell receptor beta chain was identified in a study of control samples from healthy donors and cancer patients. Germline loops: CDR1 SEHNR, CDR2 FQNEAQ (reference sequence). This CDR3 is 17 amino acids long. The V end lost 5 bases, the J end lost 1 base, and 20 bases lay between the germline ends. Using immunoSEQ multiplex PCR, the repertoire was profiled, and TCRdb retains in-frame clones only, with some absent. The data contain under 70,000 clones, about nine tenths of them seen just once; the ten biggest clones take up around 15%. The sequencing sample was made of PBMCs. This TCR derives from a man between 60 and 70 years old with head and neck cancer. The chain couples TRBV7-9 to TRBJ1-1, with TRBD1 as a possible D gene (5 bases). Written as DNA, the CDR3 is TGTGCCAGCAGCCCGGTGGGGGTCAATCCGGGGAACACTGAAGCTTTCTTT. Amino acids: CASSPVGVNPGNTEAFF.